This TCR beta chain comes out of a study of shared clonotypes between healthy human individuals. Study-wide points: Among several donors, approximately 5% of naive CD4 clonotypes were found in common. Relative to memory subsets, naive subsets generally showed larger estimated richness.

The authors split each subset's genomic DNA evenly across several immunoSEQ plates. In the source study's methods: Junction-only sequences without quality scores were provided by ImmunoSEQ, so filtering was different. Data came from immunoSEQ multiplex PCR; TCRdb stores just in-frame clones and leaves some out. V and J calls and clone size come straight from that table; D and trimming were deduced from the DNA. The profile shows some 2,000,000 clones, about 95% of them singletons. Cells designated naive CD8 were CD45RO-negative and were positively selected for CCR7, with terminally differentiated effector memory CD45RA+ cells excluded. V was cut by 3 bases and J by 4 bases, with 18 bases left in between. The CDR3 is made up of 17 amino acids. Germline V gene data show CDR1 as SEHNR and CDR2 as FQNEAQ (reference sequence). As regards this clone: The target antigen is unknown.

The chain carries TRBV7-9 and TRBJ2-2; D possibly corresponds to TRBD1 (6 bases). The sample was naive CD8+ T cells sorted from blood. This sequence originates from a young man in good health. CDR3 DNA: TGTGCCAGCAGCTTCTTACAGGGTTGGAGTCTCACCGGGGAGCTGTTTTTT. It codes for CASSFLQGWSLTGELFF.